These 6 T cell receptor beta chains came from one sample sequenced in a study of beta chain features in type 1 diabetes. Their target antigens are unknown. Study outcomes and limitations: Patients with Type 1 diabetes showed moderately but significantly shorter TCRB CDR3s in all four CD4+ subsets.

The study reverse transcribed the entire isolated RNA, so it sequenced expressed TCRB transcripts. Data came from immunoSEQ multiplex PCR; TCRdb stores just in-frame clones and leaves some out. Here the sample spans about 230,000 clones, roughly 17% being singletons. The sequenced material came from naive CD4+ T cells from blood. The receptors here all came from a man in his thirties or forties with type 1 diabetes.

The chain combines TRBV29-1 with TRBJ1-2; D is ambiguous. Trimming took off 8 bases at V and 4 bases at J, with 11 bases between the two ends. The CDR3 consists of 11 residues. Germline V gene lookup returns CDR1 SQVTM and CDR2 ANQGSEA. Here the CDR3 DNA reads TGCAGCACCCTTTTTGGCTATGGCTACACCTTC. Amino acid sequence: CSTLFGYGYTF.

The chain combines TRBV4-1 with TRBJ2-7, with a possible D match to TRBD2 (6 bases). Trimming cost V 2 bases and J 4 bases, with 15 bases left between them. Germline CDR1 and CDR2: MGHRA and YSYEKL. CDR3 length: 15 residues. The CDR3 reads CASSQPTGGRYEQYF. Here the CDR3 DNA reads TGCGCCAGCAGCCAACCAACAGGAGGGAGATACGAGCAGTACTTC.

This clone was picked up a small number of times. This rearrangement joins TRBV25-1 to TRBJ2-5; 7 positions agree with TRBD2. From germline, CDR1 is MGHDK and CDR2 SYGVNS. The CDR3 consists of 13 residues. The trim removed 2 bases at V and 3 bases at J, leaving 0 bases unmatched. CDR3 DNA sequence: TGTGCCAGCAGTGAAAGCGGGGAAGAGACCCAGTACTTC. As protein: CASSESGEETQYF.

There are a few counts of this clone. The J gene is TRBJ2-5, the V gene TRBV28; TRBD1 aligns across 7 bases. CDR3 length: 14 residues. V lost 6 bases to trimming and J lost 5 bases; unmatched junction nucleotides: 9. From germline, CDR1 is MDHEN and CDR2 SYDVKM. The CDR3 loop is CASRSSRGSETQYF. The CDR3, as DNA: TGTGCCAGCAGATCCTCCAGGGGGAGCGAGACCCAGTACTTC.

V and J are TRBV28 and TRBJ2-1; no clear D. Per germline, CDR1 MDHEN and CDR2 SYDVKM. Deletions cut 2 bases from V and 8 bases from J, with 7 bases between. The CDR3 has 12 amino acids. The DNA of the CDR3 is TGTGCCAGCAGTTTAGCACGCGATGAGCAGTTCTTC. Protein sequence: CASSLARDEQFF. The variable domain in full, completed from reference TRBV28 and TRBJ2-1, reads DVKVTQSSRYLVKRTGEKVFLECVQDMDHENMFWYRQDPGLGLRLIYFSYDVKMKEKGDIPEGYSVSREKKERFSLILESASTNQTSMYLCASSLARDEQFFGPGTRLTVL.

This clone was counted a few times. The CDR3 nucleotides are TGTGCATCGGGCGAAAAACTGTTTTTT. Translation: CASGEKLFF. V usage is TRBV28 and J usage is TRBJ1-4; D not certain. Germline lookup yields CDR1 MDHEN and CDR2 SYDVKM. The CDR3 consists of 9 residues.